This is a list of T cell receptor beta chains from one sample in a study of blood T cell repertoires in COVID-19. Profiled with immunoSEQ multiplex PCR; TCRdb holds only in-frame clones, not every one. This sample yields about 110,000 clones, of which around 80% are seen a single time; 11% to 15% belongs to the top ten. Sample: peripheral blood. Receptors originate from an older woman with acute or convalescent COVID-19. CDR3s include the opening cysteine and the closing phenylalanine or tryptophan. The D gene is left open where the match is weak. The size field is filled for only some rows; it gives once, few, many or a size class.

TRBD2	TRBV10-3	-	TRBJ2-2	TGTGCCATCAGTGGGGGACTAGCGGGAGGGAACACCGGGGAGCTGTTTTTT	CAISGGLAGGNTGELFF
-	TRBV5-1	few	TRBJ1-5	TGCGCCAGCAGCTTGGACCCGGATCAGCCCCAGCATTTT	CASSLDPDQPQHF
-	TRBV12-3/TRBV12-4	-	TRBJ1-2	TGTGCCAGCAGTCCAGGCTATGGCTACACCTTC	CASSPGYGYTF
-	TRBV29-1	-	TRBJ2-3	TGCAGCGTTACCGGGACACTTAGCACAGATACGCAGTATTTT	CSVTGTLSTDTQYF
-	TRBV6-5	-	TRBJ2-7	TGTGCCAGCTGGAGGGACTACGAGCAGTACTTC	CASWRDYEQYF
-	TRBV5-4	-	TRBJ1-6	TGTGCCAGCAGCTTGGCTGGTGGGGCCCGTGGTAATTCACCCCTCCACTTT	CASSLAGGARGNSPLHF
-	TRBV28	-	TRBJ1-2	TGTGCCAGCAGTCGATCAGGTCCTAACTATGGCTACACCTTC	CASSRSGPNYGYTF
TRBD1	TRBV19	once	TRBJ2-6	TGTGCCAGTATGGGGACAGGGACCCGAACGTGGGCCAACGTCCTGACTTTC	CASMGTGTRTWANVLTF
TRBD1	TRBV25-1	-	TRBJ2-7	TGTGCCAGCAGTTCCCCCGAGGGGCAGGGGGCCTACGAGCAGTACTTC	CASSSPEGQGAYEQYF
TRBD1	TRBV19	-	TRBJ1-1	TGTGCCAGTAGTATAGGAGGGGGCCTCACTGAAGCTTTCTTT	CASSIGGGLTEAFF
TRBD2	TRBV30	once	TRBJ2-1	TGTGCCTGGAGTGTTTCTATTAGCGGGAAAGGCGGTGAGCAGTTCTTC	CAWSVSISGKGGEQFF
-	TRBV20-1	-	TRBJ2-1	TGCAGTGCCCAAAGGGGCAATGAGCAGTTCTTC	CSAQRGNEQFF
TRBD1	TRBV5-5	-	TRBJ1-2	TGTGCCAGCAGCGCCCGGGACAGGGGGCTCGGTGGCTACACCTTC	CASSARDRGLGGYTF
TRBD1	TRBV13	-	TRBJ1-6	TGTGCCAGCAGCCTACGGGGGACAGGGGATTCACCCCTCCACTTT	CASSLRGTGDSPLHF
-	TRBV6-5	-	TRBJ1-5	TGTGCCAGCACCGGGATTCTTGGCAATCAGCCCCAGCATTTT	CASTGILGNQPQHF
TRBD2	TRBV11-3	-	TRBJ2-1	TGTGCCAGCAGCTTATCCCCACTAGCGGGATCGGGAAATGAGCAGTTCTTC	CASSLSPLAGSGNEQFF
TRBD1	TRBV6-6	-	TRBJ1-1	TGTGCCAGCAGCCAAGACAGGGTTGCTTTCTTT	CASSQDRVAFF
-	TRBV9	once	TRBJ1-1	TGTGCCAGCAGCGTAGTGGGGAGGGGCTGGGACACTGAAGCTTTCTTT	CASSVVGRGWDTEAFF
TRBD2	TRBV3-1/TRBV3-2	-	TRBJ2-2	TGTGCCAGCAGCCAAGTGGGCGGGGGCACCGGGGAGCTGTTTTTT	CASSQVGGGTGELFF
TRBD1	TRBV2	-	TRBJ1-6	TGTGCCAGCAGTCCCGGGACAGCGAATTCACCCCTCCACTTT	CASSPGTANSPLHF
TRBD1	TRBV7-8	few	TRBJ1-2	TGTGCCAGCAGCTTGAGAGATCCGGGACAGGGGTGGGGTGGCTACACCTTC	CASSLRDPGQGWGGYTF
TRBD1	TRBV4-2	-	TRBJ2-2	TGTGCCAGCAGCCAAGATCCCACAGGGGGCTACACCGGGGAGCTGTTTTTT	CASSQDPTGGYTGELFF
-	TRBV3-1/TRBV3-2	-	TRBJ2-5	TGTGCCAGCAGCCAAGTCTTGCGGGACGACCAAGAGACCCAGTACTTC	CASSQVLRDDQETQYF
TRBD1	TRBV7-2	-	TRBJ1-1	TGTGCCAGCAGCTCCGTACACAGGGGGGCGACTGAAGCTTTCTTT	CASSSVHRGATEAFF
-	TRBV27	-	TRBJ1-6	TGTGCCAGCAGAACCCCCAGTTATGCGGATTCACCCCTCCACTTT	CASRTPSYADSPLHF
-	TRBV20-1	-	TRBJ2-4	TGCAGTGCCAAGGGGGGGGACATTCAGTACTTC	CSAKGGDIQYF
TRBD2	TRBV9	-	TRBJ2-7	TGTGCCAGCAGCGTAGCTAGCGGGAGGTCCCTTCTAGACTACGAGCAGTACTTC	CASSVASGRSLLDYEQYF
TRBD2	TRBV14	-	TRBJ2-3	TGTGCCAGCAGCCTTTTCCTAGCGGGGCCCACAGATACGCAGTATTTT	CASSLFLAGPTDTQYF
TRBD1	TRBV5-1	-	TRBJ2-2	TGCGCCAGCAGCTTGGGACAGGGGGTTGACGGGGAGCTGTTTTTT	CASSLGQGVDGELFF
-	TRBV3-1/TRBV3-2	-	TRBJ1-2	TGTGCCAGCAGCCAACCCTCCGGGGGGGTAGACGGCTACACCTTC	CASSQPSGGVDGYTF
TRBD1	TRBV11-3	-	TRBJ1-1	TGTGCCAGCAGTCCTGACAGGGGGCAAGGGGCTTTCTTT	CASSPDRGQGAFF